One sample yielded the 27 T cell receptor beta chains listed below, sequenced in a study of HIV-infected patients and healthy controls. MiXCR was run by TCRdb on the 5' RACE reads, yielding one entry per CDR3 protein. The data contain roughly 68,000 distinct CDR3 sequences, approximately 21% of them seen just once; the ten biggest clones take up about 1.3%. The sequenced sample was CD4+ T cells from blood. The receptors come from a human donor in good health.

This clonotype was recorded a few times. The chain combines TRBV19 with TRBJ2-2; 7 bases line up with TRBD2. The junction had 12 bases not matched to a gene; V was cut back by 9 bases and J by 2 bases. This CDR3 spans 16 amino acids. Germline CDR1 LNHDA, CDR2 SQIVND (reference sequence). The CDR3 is CASWGGRGPNTGELFF. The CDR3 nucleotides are TGTGCCAGCTGGGGGGGAAGGGGCCCCAACACCGGGGAGCTGTTTTTT.

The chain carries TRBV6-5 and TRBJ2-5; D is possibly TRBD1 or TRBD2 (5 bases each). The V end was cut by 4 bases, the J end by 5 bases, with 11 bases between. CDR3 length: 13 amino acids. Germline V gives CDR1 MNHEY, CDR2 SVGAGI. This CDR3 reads CASSFPGRETQYF. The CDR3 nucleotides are TGTGCCAGCAGTTTTCCGGGGCGGGAGACCCAGTACTTC.

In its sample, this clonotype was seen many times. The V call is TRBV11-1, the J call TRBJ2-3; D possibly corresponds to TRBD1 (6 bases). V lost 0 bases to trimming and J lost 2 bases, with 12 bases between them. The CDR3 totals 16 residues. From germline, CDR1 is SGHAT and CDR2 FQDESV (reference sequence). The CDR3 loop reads CASSLAPDSLTDTQYF. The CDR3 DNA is TGTGCCAGCAGCTTAGCGCCGGACAGCCTCACAGATACGCAGTATTTT.

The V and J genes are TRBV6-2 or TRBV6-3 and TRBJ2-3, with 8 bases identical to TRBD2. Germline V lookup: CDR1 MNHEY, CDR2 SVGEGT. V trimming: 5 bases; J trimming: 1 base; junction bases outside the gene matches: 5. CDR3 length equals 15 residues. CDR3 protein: CASSQGTRRTDTQYF. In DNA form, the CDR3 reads TGTGCCAGCAGTCAGGGGACTAGACGCACAGATACGCAGTATTTT.

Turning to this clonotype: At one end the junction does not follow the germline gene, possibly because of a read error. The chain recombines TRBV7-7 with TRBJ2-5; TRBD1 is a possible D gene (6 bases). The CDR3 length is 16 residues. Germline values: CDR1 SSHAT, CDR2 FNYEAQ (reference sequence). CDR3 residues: CASSVYPTRGWETQYF. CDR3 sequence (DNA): TGTGCTAGCAGCGTATACCCCACCAGGGGTTGGGAGACCCAGTACTTC.

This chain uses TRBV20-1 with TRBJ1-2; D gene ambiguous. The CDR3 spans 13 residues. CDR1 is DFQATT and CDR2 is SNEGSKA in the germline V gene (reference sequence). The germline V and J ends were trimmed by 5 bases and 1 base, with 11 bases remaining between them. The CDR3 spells CSAPGRINYGYTF. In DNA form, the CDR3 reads TGCAGTGCTCCCGGACGGATTAACTATGGCTACACCTTC.

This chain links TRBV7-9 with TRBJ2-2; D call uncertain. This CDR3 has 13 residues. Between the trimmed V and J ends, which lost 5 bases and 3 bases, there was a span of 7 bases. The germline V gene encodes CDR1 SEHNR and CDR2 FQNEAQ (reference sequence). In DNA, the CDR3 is TGTGCCAGCAGCCTCCTTTACACCGGGGAGCTGTTTTTT. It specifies CASSLLYTGELFF.

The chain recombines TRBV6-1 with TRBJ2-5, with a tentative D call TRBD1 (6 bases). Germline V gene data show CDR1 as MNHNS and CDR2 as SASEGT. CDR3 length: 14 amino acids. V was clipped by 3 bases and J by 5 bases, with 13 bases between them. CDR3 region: CASSETGLAETQYF. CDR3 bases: TGTGCCAGCAGTGAGACAGGTTTGGCGGAGACCCAGTACTTC.

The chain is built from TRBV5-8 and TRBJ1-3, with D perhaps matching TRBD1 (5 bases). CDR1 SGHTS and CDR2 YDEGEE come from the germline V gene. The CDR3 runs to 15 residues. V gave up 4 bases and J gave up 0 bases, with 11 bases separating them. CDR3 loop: CASSRGPFSGNTIYF. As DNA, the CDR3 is TGTGCCAGCAGCAGGGGACCATTCTCTGGAAACACCATATATTTT. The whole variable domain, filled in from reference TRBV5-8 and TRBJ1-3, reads EAGVTQSPTHLIKTRGQQATLRCSPISGHTSVYWYQQALGLGLQFLLWYDEGEERNRGNFPPRFSGRQFPNYSSELNVNALELEDSALYLCASSRGPFSGNTIYFGEGSWLTVV.

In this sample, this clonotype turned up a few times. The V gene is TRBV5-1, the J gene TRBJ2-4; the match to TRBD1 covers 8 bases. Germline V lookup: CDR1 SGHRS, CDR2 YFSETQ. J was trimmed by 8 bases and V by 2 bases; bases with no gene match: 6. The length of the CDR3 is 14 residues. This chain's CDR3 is CASSLGQGGDIQYF. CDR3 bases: TGCGCCAGCAGCTTAGGACAGGGTGGGGACATTCAGTACTTC.

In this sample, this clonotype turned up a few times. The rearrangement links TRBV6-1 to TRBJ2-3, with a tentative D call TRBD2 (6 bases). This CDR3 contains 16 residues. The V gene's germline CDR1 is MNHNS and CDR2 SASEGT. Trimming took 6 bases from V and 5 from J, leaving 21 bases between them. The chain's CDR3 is CASSFGGELHKDTQYF. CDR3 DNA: TGTGCCAGCAGCTTTGGAGGGGAGCTCCACAAAGATACGCAGTATTTT.

CDR3 protein: CASSPGSGRASSDTQYF. CDR3 bases: TGTGCCAGTAGTCCTGGTAGCGGGAGGGCCAGCTCAGATACGCAGTATTTT. The chain links TRBV19 to TRBJ2-3, with 11 bases that match TRBD2. The V gene's germline CDR1 is LNHDA and CDR2 SQIVND (reference sequence). Trimming at V came to 5 bases and at J to 4 bases, leaving 11 bases not matched to a gene. The CDR3 length is 17 residues.

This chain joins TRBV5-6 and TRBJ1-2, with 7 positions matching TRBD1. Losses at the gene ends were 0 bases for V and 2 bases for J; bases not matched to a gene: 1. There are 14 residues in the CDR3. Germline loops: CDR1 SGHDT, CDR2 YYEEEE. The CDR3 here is CASSLGDRNYGYTF. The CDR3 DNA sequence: TGTGCCAGCAGCTTGGGGGACAGAAACTATGGCTACACCTTC.

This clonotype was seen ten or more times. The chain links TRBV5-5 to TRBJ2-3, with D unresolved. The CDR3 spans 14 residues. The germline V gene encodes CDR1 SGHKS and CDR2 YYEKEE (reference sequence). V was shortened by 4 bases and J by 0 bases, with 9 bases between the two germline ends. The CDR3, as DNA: TGTGCCAGCAGCCTACCGGACAGCACAGATACGCAGTATTTT. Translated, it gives CASSLPDSTDTQYF.

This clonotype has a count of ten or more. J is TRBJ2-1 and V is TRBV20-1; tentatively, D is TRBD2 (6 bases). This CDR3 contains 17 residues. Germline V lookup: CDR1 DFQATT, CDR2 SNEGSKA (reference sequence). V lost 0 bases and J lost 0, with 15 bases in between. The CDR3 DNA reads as TGCAGTGCTAGAGATCCGGCTAGCGCGATCTCCTACAATGAGCAGTTCTTC. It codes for CSARDPASAISYNEQFF.

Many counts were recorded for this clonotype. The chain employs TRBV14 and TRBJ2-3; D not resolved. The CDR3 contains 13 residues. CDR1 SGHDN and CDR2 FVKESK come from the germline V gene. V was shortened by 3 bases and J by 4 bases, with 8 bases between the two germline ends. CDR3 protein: CASSHGPADTQYF. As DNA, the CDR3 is TGTGCCAGCAGCCACGGCCCCGCAGATACGCAGTATTTT.

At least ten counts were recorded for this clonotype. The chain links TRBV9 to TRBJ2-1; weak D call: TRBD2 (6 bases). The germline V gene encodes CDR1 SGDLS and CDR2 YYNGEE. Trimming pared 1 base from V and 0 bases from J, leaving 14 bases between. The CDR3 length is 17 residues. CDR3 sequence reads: CASSVISGGSSYNEQFF. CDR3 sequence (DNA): TGTGCCAGCAGCGTAATTTCTGGGGGGAGCTCCTACAATGAGCAGTTCTTC.

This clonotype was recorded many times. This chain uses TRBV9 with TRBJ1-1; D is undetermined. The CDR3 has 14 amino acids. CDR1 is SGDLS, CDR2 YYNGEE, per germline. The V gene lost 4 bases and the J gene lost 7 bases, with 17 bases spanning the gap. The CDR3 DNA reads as TGTGCCAGCAGCCCAAAAGTTGTTACTGGTGAAGCTTTCTTT. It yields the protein CASSPKVVTGEAFF.

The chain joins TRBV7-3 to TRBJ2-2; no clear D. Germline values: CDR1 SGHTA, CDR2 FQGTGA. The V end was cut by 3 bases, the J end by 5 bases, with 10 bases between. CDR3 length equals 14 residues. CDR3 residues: CASSFGDGTGELFF. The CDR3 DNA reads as TGTGCCAGCAGCTTCGGTGACGGGACCGGGGAGCTGTTTTTT. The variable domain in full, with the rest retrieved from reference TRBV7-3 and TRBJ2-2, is GAGVSQTPSNKVTEKGKYVELRCDPISGHTALYWYRQSLGQGPEFLIYFQGTGAADDSGLPNDRFFAVRPEGSVSTLKIQRTERGDSAVYLCASSFGDGTGELFFGEGSRLTVL.

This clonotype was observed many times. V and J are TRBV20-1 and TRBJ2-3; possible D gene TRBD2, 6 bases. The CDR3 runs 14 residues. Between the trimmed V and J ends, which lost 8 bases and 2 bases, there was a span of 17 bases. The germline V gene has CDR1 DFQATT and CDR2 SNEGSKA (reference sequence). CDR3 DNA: TGCAGTCTCCATGCGGGGCGGGACACAGATACGCAGTATTTT. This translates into CSLHAGRDTDTQYF.

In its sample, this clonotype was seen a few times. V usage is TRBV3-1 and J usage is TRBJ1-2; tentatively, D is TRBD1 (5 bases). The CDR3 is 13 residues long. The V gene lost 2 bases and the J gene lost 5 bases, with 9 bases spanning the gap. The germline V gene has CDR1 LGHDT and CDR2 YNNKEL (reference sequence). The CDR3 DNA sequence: TGTGCCAGCAGCCAATTGACAGCGTATGGCTACACCTTC. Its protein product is CASSQLTAYGYTF.

The CDR3 region has the DNA TGCAGTGCTAGACAGAGGGTCAATGAGCAGTTCTTC. It is translated as CSARQRVNEQFF. The rearrangement links TRBV20-1 to TRBJ2-1; D is possibly TRBD2 (5 bases). Per the germline V gene, CDR1 is DFQATT and CDR2 is SNEGSKA (reference sequence). With 2 bases removed from V and 6 bases from J, the gap between germline ends came to 8 bases. This CDR3 has 12 residues.

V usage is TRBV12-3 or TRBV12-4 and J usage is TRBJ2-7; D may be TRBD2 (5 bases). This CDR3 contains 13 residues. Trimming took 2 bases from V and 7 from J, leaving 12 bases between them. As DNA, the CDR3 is TGTGCCAGCAGTTTAAATATGAGGGAGGAGCAGTACTTC. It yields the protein CASSLNMREEQYF.

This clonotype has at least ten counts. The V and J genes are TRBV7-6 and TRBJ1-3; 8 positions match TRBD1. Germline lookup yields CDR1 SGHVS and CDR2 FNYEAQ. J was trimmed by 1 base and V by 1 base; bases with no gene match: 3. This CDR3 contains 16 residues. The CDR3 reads CASSLVGTGSGNTIYF. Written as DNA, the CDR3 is TGTGCCAGCAGCTTAGTGGGGACAGGATCTGGAAACACCATATATTTT. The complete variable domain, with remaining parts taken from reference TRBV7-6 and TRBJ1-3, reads GAGVSQSPRYKVTKRGQDVALRCDPISGHVSLYWYRQALGQGPEFLTYFNYEAQQDKSGLPNDRFSAERPEGSISTLTIQRTEQRDSAMYRCASSLVGTGSGNTIYFGEGSWLTVV.

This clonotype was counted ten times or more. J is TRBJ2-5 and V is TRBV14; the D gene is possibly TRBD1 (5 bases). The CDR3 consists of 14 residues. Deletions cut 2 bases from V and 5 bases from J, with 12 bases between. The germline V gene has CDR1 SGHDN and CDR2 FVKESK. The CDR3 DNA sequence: TGTGCCAGCAGCCAAATCGTTCAGGGTGAGACCCAGTACTTC. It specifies CASSQIVQGETQYF.

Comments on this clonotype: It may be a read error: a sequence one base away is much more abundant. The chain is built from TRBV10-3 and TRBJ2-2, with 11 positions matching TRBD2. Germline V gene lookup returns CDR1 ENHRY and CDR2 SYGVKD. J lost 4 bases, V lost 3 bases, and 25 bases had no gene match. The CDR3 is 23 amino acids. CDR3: CAISDPLFGRPSGRSASTGELFF. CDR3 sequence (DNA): TGTGCCATCAGTGACCCTTTGTTTGGAAGGCCTAGCGGGAGGAGCGCGAGCACCGGGGAGCTGTTTTTT.

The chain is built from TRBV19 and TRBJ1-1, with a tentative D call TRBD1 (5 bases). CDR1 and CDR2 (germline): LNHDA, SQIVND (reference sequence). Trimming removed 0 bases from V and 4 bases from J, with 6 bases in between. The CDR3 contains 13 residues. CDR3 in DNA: TGTGCCAGTAGTATAGAGGGGACCACTGAAGCTTTCTTT. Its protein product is CASSIEGTTEAFF. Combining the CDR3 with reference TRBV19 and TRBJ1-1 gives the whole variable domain DGGITQSPKYLFRKEGQNVTLSCEQNLNHDAMYWYRQDPGQGLRLIYYSQIVNDFQKGDIAEGYSVSREKKESFPLTVTSAQKNPTAFYLCASSIEGTTEAFFGQGTRLTVV.